The rows below give T cell receptor beta chains drawn from one sample of a study of long-term antiretroviral therapy in people with HIV. Sequencing used immunoSEQ multiplex PCR; TCRdb keeps in-frame clones, though not all of them. The sample carries 20,000 to 25,000 clones, under 90% recorded once. The input for sequencing was unsorted PBMCs, taken 1.8 years before starting antiretroviral therapy. The receptors shown here come from a woman in her thirties with HIV. The CDR3 runs from the conserved cysteine through the conserved F or W. The D gene is left open where the match is weak. For some rows the clone size is stated as once, few or many, or as a class when expanded; others skip it.

TRBV29-1	TRBJ1-2	NA	TRBD1	TGCAGCACGGGACAGGGGGTACGCTACACCTTC	CSTGQGVRYTF
TRBV19	TRBJ2-1	NA	TRBD2	TGTGCCAGTAGTCCCACCGGGGGGGGTGAGCAGTTCTTC	CASSPTGGGEQFF
TRBV27	TRBJ2-3	NA	NA	TGTGCCAGCAGTCCTTTAGCGTCTATCACAGATACGCAGTATTTT	CASSPLASITDTQYF
TRBV13	TRBJ2-3	once	NA	TGTGCCAGCAGCTCCGGGCCCCCGGATACGCAGTATTTT	CASSSGPPDTQYF
TRBV30	TRBJ1-6	NA	NA	TGTGCCTGGAATGGGGGCCCGAATTCACCCCTCCACTTT	CAWNGGPNSPLHF
TRBV18	TRBJ1-3	NA	NA	TGTGCCAGCTCACCACCGATCAACCACCGGGGGAACACCATATATTTT	CASSPPINHRGNTIYF
TRBV9	TRBJ1-4	NA	NA	TGTGCCAGCAGCAAGAGGGGTGAAAAACTGTTTTTT	CASSKRGEKLFF
TRBV10-2	TRBJ2-3	NA	TRBD2	TGCGCCAGCAGTGCTAGCGGGGGGGCAGATACGCAGTATTTT	CASSASGGADTQYF
TRBV6-5	TRBJ1-1	NA	NA	TGTGCCAGCAGTTACCAGGGCGGGGCTTTCTTT	CASSYQGGAFF
TRBV5-1	TRBJ1-2	few	NA	TGCGCCAGCAGCTTGGAGATAGCTGGAGGCTACACCTTC	CASSLEIAGGYTF
TRBV10-2	TRBJ1-1	once	NA	TGCGCCAGCCAAGGGAACACTGAAGCTTTCTTT	CASQGNTEAFF
TRBV11-2	TRBJ1-2	few	TRBD1	TGTGCCAGCAGCCACCCGACAGGGGCCTATGGCTACACCTTC	CASSHPTGAYGYTF
TRBV7-2	TRBJ1-4	NA	NA	TGTGCCAGCAGCCGCGGGGGGACTAATGAAAAACTGTTTTTT	CASSRGGTNEKLFF
TRBV7-2	TRBJ2-7	NA	TRBD1	TGTGCCAGCAGCCTGGGACAGCTCTACGAGCAGTACTTC	CASSLGQLYEQYF
TRBV7-2	TRBJ1-5	NA	NA	TGTGCCAGCAGCCGAGATGGACGGTCTAGCAATCAGCCCCAGCATTTT	CASSRDGRSSNQPQHF
TRBV14	TRBJ1-1	NA	TRBD1	TGTGCCAGCAGCCGGTACTCAGGGGGGACTGAAGCTTTCTTT	CASSRYSGGTEAFF
TRBV18	TRBJ1-1	NA	NA	TGTGCCAGCTCACGCGAGTCAGGACAGTCGAACACTGAAGCTTTCTTT	CASSRESGQSNTEAFF
TRBV6-1	TRBJ1-5	NA	NA	TGTGCCAGCAGGGTAAGGGTTGGGGACAATCAGCCCCAGCATTTT	CASRVRVGDNQPQHF
TRBV9	TRBJ2-2	NA	TRBD1	TGTGCCAGCAGCGTAGGACAGGGGGCTTCTACCGGGGAGCTGTTTTTT	CASSVGQGASTGELFF
TRBV4-1	TRBJ2-1	NA	NA	TGCGCCAGCAGCCCGGCACAGGTTTCGAATGAGCAGTTCTTC	CASSPAQVSNEQFF
TRBV4-2	TRBJ1-5	NA	NA	TGTGCCAGCAGCCAAGCCCAGGGAGCTCAGCCCCAGCATTTT	CASSQAQGAQPQHF
TRBV10-3	TRBJ1-2	NA	NA	TGTGCCATCAGTAATGGACAGCCTTACTATGGCTACACCTTC	CAISNGQPYYGYTF
TRBV21-1	TRBJ1-2	NA	NA	TGTGCCAGCAGCCCGCAAGCGAGGGGAGGCTACACCTTC	CASSPQARGGYTF
TRBV6-6	TRBJ2-4	NA	NA	TGTGCCAGCAGCCCCGGGACGGTGGCGTACTTC	CASSPGTVAYF
TRBV30	TRBJ1-5	NA	NA	TGTGCCTGGAGTTCGAGTAGTCGTGGCAATCAGCCCCAGCATTTT	CAWSSSSRGNQPQHF
TRBV5-6	TRBJ1-2	NA	NA	TGTGCCAGCAGCTTAGGGCAGGGTAGTTACGGCTACACCTTC	CASSLGQGSYGYTF
TRBV11-2	TRBJ1-6	NA	NA	TGTGCCAGCAGCTTAGATGGCACGGGCGTGGGGACACCCCTCCACTTT	CASSLDGTGVGTPLHF
TRBV5-4	TRBJ2-3	NA	NA	TGTGCCAGCAGCTTGAGGCTAGCTGGGACCAGCACAGATACGCAGTATTTT	CASSLRLAGTSTDTQYF